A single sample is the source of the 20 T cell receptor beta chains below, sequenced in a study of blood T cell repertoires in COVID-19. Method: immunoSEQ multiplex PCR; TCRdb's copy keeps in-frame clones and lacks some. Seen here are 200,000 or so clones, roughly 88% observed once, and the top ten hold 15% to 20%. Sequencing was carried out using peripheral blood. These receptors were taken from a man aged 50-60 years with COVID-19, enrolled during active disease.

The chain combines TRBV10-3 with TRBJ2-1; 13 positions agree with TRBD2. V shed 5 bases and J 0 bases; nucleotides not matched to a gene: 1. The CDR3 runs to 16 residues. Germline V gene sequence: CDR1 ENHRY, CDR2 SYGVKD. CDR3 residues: CAISRTSGSSYNEQFF. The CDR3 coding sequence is TGTGCCATCAGTCGGACTAGCGGGAGCTCCTACAATGAGCAGTTCTTC.

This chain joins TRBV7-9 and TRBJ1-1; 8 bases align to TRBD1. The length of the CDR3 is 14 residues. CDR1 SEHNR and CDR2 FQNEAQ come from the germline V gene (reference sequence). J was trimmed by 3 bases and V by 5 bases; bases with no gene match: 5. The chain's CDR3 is CASSSGQGYTEAFF. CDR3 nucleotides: TGTGCCAGCAGCAGTGGACAGGGCTACACTGAAGCTTTCTTT. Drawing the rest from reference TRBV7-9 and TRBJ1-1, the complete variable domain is DTGVSQNPRHKITKRGQNVTFRCDPISEHNRLYWYRQTLGQGPEFLTYFQNEAQLEKSRLLSDRFSAERPKGSFSTLEIQRTEQGDSAMYLCASSSGQGYTEAFFGQGTRLTVV.

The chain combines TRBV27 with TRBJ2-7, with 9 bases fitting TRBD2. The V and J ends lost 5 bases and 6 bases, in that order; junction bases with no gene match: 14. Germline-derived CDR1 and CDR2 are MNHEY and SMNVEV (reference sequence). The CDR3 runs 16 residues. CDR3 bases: TGTGCCAGCAGTCCCAACTGGATAGCGGGAGTAACCGAGCAGTACTTC. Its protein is CASSPNWIAGVTEQYF.

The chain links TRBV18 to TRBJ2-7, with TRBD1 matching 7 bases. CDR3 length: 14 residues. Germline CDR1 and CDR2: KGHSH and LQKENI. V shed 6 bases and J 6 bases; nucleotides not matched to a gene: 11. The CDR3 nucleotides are TGTGCCAGCTCCCCCTCAGAGGGGGCAGGCGAGCAGTACTTC. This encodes CASSPSEGAGEQYF.

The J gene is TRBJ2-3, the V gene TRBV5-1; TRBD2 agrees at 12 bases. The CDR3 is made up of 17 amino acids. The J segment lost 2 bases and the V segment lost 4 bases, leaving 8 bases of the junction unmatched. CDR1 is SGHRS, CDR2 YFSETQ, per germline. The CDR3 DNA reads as TGCGCCAGCAGCCCGCAACTAGCGGGAGGCTCCACAGATACGCAGTATTTT. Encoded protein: CASSPQLAGGSTDTQYF.

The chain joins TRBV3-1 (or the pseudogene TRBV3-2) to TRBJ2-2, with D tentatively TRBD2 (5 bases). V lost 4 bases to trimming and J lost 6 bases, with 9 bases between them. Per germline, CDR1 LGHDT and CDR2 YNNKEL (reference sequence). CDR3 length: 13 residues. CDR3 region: CASSRGRSGELFF. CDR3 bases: TGTGCCAGCAGCCGAGGGAGATCCGGGGAGCTGTTTTTT.

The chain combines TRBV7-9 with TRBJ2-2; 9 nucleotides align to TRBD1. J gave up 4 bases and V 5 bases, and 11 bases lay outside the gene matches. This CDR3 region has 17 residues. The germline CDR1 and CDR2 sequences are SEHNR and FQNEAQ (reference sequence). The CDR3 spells CASSRRAQGAGTGELFF. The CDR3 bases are TGTGCCAGCAGCCGCAGGGCACAGGGGGCTGGCACCGGGGAGCTGTTTTTT.

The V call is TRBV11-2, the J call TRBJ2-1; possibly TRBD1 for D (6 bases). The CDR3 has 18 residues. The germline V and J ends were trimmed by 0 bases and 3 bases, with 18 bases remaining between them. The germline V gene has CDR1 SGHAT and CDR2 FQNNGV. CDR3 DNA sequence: TGTGCCAGCAGCTTAGACAGCGGACAGAATCGACTCTACAATGAGCAGTTCTTC. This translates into CASSLDSGQNRLYNEQFF.

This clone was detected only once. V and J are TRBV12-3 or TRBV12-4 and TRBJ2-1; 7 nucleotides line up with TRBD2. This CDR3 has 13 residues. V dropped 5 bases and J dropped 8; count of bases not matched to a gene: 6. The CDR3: CASSTGGWDEQFF. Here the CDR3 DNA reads TGTGCCAGCAGTACCGGGGGGTGGGATGAGCAGTTCTTC.

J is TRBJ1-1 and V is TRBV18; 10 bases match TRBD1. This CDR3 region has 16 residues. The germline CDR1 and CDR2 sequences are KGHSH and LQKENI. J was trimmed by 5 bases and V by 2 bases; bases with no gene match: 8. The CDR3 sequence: CASSPNFGDRGTEAFF. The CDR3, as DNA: TGTGCCAGCTCACCAAATTTCGGGGACAGGGGAACTGAAGCTTTCTTT. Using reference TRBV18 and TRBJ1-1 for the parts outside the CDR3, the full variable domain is NAGVMQNPRHLVRRRGQEARLRCSPMKGHSHVYWYRQLPEEGLKFMVYLQKENIIDESGMPKERFSAEFPKEGPSILRIQQVVRGDSAAYFCASSPNFGDRGTEAFFGQGTRLTVV.

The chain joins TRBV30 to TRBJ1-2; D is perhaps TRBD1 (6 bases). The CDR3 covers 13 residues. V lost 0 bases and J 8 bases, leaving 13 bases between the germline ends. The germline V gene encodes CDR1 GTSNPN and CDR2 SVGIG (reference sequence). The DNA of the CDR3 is TGTGCCTGGAGTGTACTACAGGGCGGGGGCTACACCTTC. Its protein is CAWSVLQGGGYTF.

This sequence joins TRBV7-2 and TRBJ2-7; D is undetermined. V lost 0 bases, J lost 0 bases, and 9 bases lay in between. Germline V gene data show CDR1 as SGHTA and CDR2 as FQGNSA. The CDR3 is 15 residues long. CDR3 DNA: TGTGCCAGCAGCTTAGCCCGGGTTTCCTCCTACGAGCAGTACTTC. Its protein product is CASSLARVSSYEQYF.

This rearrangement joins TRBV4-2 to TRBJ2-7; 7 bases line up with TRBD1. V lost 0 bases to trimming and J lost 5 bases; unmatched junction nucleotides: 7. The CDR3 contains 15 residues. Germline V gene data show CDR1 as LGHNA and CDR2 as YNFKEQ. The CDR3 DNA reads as TGTGCCAGCAGCCAAGAGTTCAGGGGGTCCCACGAGCAGTACTTC. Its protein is CASSQEFRGSHEQYF.

As DNA, the CDR3 is TGTGCCAGCTATTGGAGGGGGGGAACAGCTGGAAACACCATATATTTT. Protein sequence: CASYWRGGTAGNTIYF. This chain joins TRBV28 and TRBJ1-3, with a possible D match to TRBD1 (6 bases). Germline CDR1 reads MDHEN; CDR2 reads SYDVKM. Trimming removed 8 bases at V and 2 bases at J, with 19 bases between. This CDR3 is 16 amino acids long.

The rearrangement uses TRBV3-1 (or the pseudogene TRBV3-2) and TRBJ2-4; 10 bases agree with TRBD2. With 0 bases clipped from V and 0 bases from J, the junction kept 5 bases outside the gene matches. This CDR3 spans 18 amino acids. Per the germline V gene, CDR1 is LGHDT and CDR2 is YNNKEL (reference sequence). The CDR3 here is CASSQDSASGRAKNIQYF. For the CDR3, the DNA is TGTGCCAGCAGCCAAGATAGTGCTAGCGGGAGAGCCAAAAACATTCAGTACTTC.

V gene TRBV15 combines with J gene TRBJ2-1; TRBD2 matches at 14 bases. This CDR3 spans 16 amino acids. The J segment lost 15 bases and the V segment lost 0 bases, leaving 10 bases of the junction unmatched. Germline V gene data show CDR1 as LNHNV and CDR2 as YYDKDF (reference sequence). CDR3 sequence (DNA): TGTGCCACCAGCAGAGATCAGGGACTAGCGGGAGTCCGACGGTTCTTC. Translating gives CATSRDQGLAGVRRFF.

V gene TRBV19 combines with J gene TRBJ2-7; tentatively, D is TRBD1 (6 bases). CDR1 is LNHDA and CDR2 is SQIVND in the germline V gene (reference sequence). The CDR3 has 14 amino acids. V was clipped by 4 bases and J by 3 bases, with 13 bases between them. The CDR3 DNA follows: TGTGCCAGTAGTACCGACAGGTTTTACTACGAGCAGTACTTC. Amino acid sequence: CASSTDRFYYEQYF.

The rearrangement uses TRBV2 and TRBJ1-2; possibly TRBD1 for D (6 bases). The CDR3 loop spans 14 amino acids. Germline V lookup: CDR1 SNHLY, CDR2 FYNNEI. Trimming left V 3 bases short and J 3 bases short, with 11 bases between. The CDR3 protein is CASSDIQGDYGYTF. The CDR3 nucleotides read TGTGCCAGCAGTGACATACAGGGTGACTATGGCTACACCTTC.

The CDR3 is CASSVGLAGETDTQYF. CDR3 bases: TGCGCCAGCAGCGTGGGACTAGCGGGAGAGACAGATACGCAGTATTTT. This chain joins TRBV5-1 and TRBJ2-3; TRBD2 agrees at 14 bases. The germline gives CDR1 SGHRS, CDR2 YFSETQ. V was clipped by 4 bases and J by 3 bases; unmatched bases: 4. The CDR3 is made up of 16 amino acids.

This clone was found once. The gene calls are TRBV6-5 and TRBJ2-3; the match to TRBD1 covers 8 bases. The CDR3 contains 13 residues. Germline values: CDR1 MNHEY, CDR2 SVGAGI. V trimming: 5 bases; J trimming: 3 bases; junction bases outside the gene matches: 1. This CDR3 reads CASSRQGTDTQYF. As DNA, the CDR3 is TGTGCCAGCAGTCGACAGGGGACAGATACGCAGTATTTT.